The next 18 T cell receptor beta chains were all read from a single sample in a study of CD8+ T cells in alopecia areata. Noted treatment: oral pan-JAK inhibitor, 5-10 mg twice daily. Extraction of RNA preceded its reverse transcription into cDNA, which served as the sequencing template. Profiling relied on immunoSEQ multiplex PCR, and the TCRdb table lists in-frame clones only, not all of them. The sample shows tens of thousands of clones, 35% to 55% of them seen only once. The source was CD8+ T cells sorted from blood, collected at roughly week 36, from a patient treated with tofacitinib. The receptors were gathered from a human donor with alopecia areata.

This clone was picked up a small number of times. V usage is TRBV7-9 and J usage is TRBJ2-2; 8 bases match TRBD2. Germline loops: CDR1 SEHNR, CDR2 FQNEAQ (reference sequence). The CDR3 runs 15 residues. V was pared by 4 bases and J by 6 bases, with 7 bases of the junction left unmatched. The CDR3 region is CASSSSGLEAGELFF. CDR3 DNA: TGTGCCAGCAGCTCCTCGGGACTAGAGGCCGGGGAGCTGTTTTTT.

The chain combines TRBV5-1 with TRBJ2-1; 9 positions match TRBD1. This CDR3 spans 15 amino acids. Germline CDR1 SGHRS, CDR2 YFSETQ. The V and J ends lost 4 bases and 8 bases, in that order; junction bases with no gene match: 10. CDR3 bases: TGCGCCAGCAGCCTACGGGACAGGGCTAACGATGAGCAGTTCTTC. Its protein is CASSLRDRANDEQFF.

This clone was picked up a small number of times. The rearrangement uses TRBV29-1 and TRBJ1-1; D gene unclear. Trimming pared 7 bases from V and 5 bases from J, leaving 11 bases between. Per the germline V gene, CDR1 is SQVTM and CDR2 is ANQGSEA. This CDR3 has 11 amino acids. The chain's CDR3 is CSALEGTEAFF. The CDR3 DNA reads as TGCAGCGCACTGGAAGGTACTGAAGCTTTCTTT.

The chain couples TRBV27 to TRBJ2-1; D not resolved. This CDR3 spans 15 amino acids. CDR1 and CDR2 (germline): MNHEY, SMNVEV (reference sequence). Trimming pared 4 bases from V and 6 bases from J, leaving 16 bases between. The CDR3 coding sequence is TGTGCCAGCAGTTCAGAACCAGGACGTATCAATGAGCAGTTCTTC. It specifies CASSSEPGRINEQFF.

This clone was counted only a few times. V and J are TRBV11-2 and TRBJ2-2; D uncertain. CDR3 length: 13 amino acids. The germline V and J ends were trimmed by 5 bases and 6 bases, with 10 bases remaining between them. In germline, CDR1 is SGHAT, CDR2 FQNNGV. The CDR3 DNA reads TGTGCCAGCAGCCCTTATCCTGCCGGGGAGCTGTTTTTT. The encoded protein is CASSPYPAGELFF.

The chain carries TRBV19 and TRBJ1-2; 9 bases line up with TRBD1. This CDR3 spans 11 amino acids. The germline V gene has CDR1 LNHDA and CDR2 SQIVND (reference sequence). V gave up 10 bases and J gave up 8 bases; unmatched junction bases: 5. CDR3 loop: CATRTGEGYTF. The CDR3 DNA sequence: TGTGCCACCAGGACAGGGGAAGGCTACACCTTC.

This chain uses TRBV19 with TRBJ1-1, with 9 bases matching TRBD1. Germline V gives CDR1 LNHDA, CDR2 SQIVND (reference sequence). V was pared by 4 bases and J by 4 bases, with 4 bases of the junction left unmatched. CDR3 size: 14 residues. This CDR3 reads CASSNRDRATEAFF. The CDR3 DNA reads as TGTGCCAGTAGTAACCGGGACAGGGCCACTGAAGCTTTCTTT.

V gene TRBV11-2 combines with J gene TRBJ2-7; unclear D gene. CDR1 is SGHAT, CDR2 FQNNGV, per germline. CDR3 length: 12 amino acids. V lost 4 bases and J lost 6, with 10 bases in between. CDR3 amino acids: CASSSKTSEQYF. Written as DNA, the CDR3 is TGTGCCAGCAGCTCAAAGACAAGCGAGCAGTACTTC.

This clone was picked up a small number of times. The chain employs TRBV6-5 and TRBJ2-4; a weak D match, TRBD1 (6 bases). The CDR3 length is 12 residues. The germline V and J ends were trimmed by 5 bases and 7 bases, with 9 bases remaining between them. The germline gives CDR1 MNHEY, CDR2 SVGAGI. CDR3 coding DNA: TGTGCCAGCAGTCCAGGGGCGAACATTCAGTACTTC. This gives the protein CASSPGANIQYF.

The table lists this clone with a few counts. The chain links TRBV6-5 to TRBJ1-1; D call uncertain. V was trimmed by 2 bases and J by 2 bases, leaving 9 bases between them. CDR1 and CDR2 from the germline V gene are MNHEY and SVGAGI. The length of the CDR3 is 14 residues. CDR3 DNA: TGTGCCAGCAGTTACGGCGGGATCAACACTGAAGCTTTCTTT. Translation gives CASSYGGINTEAFF.

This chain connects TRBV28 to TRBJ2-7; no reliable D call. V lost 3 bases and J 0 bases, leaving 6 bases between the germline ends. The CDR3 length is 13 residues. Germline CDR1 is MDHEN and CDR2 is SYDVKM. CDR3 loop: CASSLIVSYEQYF. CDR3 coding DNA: TGTGCCAGCAGTTTGATAGTCTCCTACGAGCAGTACTTC.

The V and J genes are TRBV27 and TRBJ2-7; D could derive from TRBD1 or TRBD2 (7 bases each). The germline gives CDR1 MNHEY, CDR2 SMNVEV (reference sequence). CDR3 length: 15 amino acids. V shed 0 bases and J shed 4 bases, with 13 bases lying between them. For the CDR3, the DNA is TGTGCCAGCAGTTTATCGAGACAGGGAGGGTACGAGCAGTACTTC. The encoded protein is CASSLSRQGGYEQYF.

CDR3: CSLEGHTSGKYEQFF. The CDR3 DNA reads TGCAGCCTAGAGGGCCATACTAGCGGGAAGTATGAGCAGTTCTTC. The chain joins TRBV29-1 to TRBJ2-1; 10 bases agree with TRBD2. The junction had 15 bases not matched to a gene; V was cut back by 8 bases and J by 8 bases. Germline loops: CDR1 SQVTM, CDR2 ANQGSEA. The CDR3 spans 15 residues.

The CDR3 DNA is TGTGCCAGCAGTACGACTAGCGGGAGAGTCGATGAGCAGTTCTTC. This translates into CASSTTSGRVDEQFF. This chain uses TRBV11-2 with TRBJ2-1; 12 bases line up with TRBD2. V dropped 6 bases and J dropped 8; count of bases not matched to a gene: 8. The length of the CDR3 is 15 residues. Germline V CDR1 and CDR2: SGHAT, FQNNGV.

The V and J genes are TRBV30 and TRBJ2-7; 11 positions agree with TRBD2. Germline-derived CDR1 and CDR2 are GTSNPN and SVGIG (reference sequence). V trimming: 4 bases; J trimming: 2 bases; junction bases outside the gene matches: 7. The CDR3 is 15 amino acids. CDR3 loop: CAWTKGTSGTYEQYF. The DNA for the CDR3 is TGTGCCTGGACAAAAGGGACTAGCGGAACCTACGAGCAGTACTTC.

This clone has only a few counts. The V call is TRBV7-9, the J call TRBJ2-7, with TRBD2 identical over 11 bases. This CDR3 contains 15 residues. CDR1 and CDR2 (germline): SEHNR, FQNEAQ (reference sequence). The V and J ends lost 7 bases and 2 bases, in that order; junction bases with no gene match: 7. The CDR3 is CASTGGTSGPYEQYF. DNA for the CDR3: TGTGCCAGCACCGGGGGGACTAGCGGACCCTACGAGCAGTACTTC.

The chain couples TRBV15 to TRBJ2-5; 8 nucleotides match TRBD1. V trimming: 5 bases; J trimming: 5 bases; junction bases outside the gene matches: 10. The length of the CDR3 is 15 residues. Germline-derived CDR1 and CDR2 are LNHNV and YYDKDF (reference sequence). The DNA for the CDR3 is TGTGCCACCAGCCAGAATAGACAGGGGCGGGAGACCCAGTACTTC. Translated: CATSQNRQGRETQYF.

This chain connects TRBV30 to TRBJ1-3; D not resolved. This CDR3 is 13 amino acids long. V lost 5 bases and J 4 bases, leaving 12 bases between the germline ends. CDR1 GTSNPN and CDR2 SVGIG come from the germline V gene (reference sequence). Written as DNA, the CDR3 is TGTGCCTGGGACTCTCTATTCGGAAACACCATATATTTT. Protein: CAWDSLFGNTIYF.